The 19 T cell receptor beta chains reported below all come from one sample, sequenced in a study of T cell responses to AZD1222 COVID-19 vaccine (dated by TCRdb to the early 2020s). Read against the paper, the sample's time point label means: about 28 days (+/-7) after the second vaccine dose. The method behind the library was the immunoSEQ multiplex PCR assay. In its TCRdb copy, this immuneACCESS table keeps in-frame sequences only and misses some clones. Where compared with another copy, unresolved V genes explain less than half of these, and the others have no known cause. For this sample the table gives some 130,000 clones, of which 80% to 90% were detected only once. The top ten hold 9.5% of the sample. This specimen was peripheral blood, taken 28 days after the second AZD1222 dose. These receptors were taken from an adult who received the AZD1222 COVID-19 vaccine.

In its sample, this clone was seen a few times. The rearrangement links TRBV6-6 to TRBJ1-2; D not resolved. Germline CDR1 and CDR2: MNHNY and SVGAGI (reference sequence). The CDR3 is 14 residues long. Trimming shortened V by 5 bases and J by 4 bases, and 14 bases separated the two germline ends. CDR3 nucleotides: TGTGCCAGCAGTCCTGGAGCTCGAACCTATGGCTACACCTTC. As protein: CASSPGARTYGYTF.

This chain uses TRBV11-3 with TRBJ2-1; the D gene is possibly TRBD2 (5 bases). CDR1 is SGHNT and CDR2 is YENEEA in the germline V gene. V lost 1 base, J lost 6 bases, and 7 bases lay in between. The CDR3 is 13 residues long. The CDR3 nucleotides are TGTGCCAGCAGCTTAGGACTATTCAATGAGCAGTTCTTC. Translation gives CASSLGLFNEQFF.

The chain carries TRBV5-8 and TRBJ1-2; the match to TRBD1 covers 7 bases. This CDR3 spans 14 amino acids. The germline V gene has CDR1 SGHTS and CDR2 YDEGEE. V shed 0 bases and J 3 bases; nucleotides not matched to a gene: 2. The CDR3 DNA reads TGTGCCAGCAGCTTGGTTGGGACAGACTATGGCTACACCTTC. It is translated as CASSLVGTDYGYTF. The variable domain in full, completed from reference TRBV5-8 and TRBJ1-2, reads EAGVTQSPTHLIKTRGQQATLRCSPISGHTSVYWYQQALGLGLQFLLWYDEGEERNRGNFPPRFSGRQFPNYSSELNVNALELEDSALYLCASSLVGTDYGYTFGSGTRLTVV.

This clone was found once. The chain is built from TRBV27 and TRBJ1-4; no reliable D call. Trimming cost V 1 base and J 5 bases, with 5 bases left between them. The CDR3 spans 13 residues. Germline V gene lookup returns CDR1 MNHEY and CDR2 SMNVEV (reference sequence). CDR3 sequence (DNA): TGTGCCAGCAGTTTATACGCCAATGAAAAACTGTTTTTT. Encoded protein: CASSLYANEKLFF.

The chain links TRBV7-2 to TRBJ1-2; no clear D. From germline, CDR1 is SGHTA and CDR2 FQGNSA. The V and J ends lost 2 bases and 6 bases respectively, with 7 bases between them. The length of the CDR3 is 12 residues. The CDR3 sequence: CASSLQGDGYTF. The CDR3 bases are TGTGCCAGCAGCTTACAAGGCGATGGCTACACCTTC.

V and J are TRBV5-4 and TRBJ1-2; D call uncertain. V was cut by 0 bases and J by 7 bases, with 7 bases left in between. Germline CDR1 reads SGHNT; CDR2 reads YYREEE (reference sequence). This CDR3 contains 12 residues. CDR3 region: CASSLERRGYTF. CDR3 nucleotides: TGTGCCAGCAGCTTGGAACGACGTGGCTACACCTTC.

CDR3 in amino acids: CASSSGRRFTEAFF. CDR3 nucleotide sequence: TGTGCCAGCAGTTCGGGCCGTCGATTCACTGAAGCTTTCTTT. The chain carries TRBV27 and TRBJ1-1, with D uncertain. Trimming pared 4 bases from V and 4 bases from J, leaving 13 bases between. The CDR3 extends over 14 amino acids. CDR1 is MNHEY and CDR2 is SMNVEV in the germline V gene (reference sequence).

CDR3: CASSSGQGIGEKLFF. The CDR3 DNA reads as TGTGCCAGCAGTTCGGGACAGGGGATTGGTGAAAAACTGTTTTTT. V usage is TRBV28 and J usage is TRBJ1-4; 10 bases align to TRBD1. Germline CDR1 and CDR2: MDHEN and SYDVKM. The CDR3 totals 15 residues. The V segment lost 4 bases and the J segment 7 bases; nucleotides outside the gene matches: 6.

This chain uses TRBV5-4 with TRBJ1-1; D is ambiguous. The CDR3 runs 14 residues. Trimming removed 5 bases from V and 1 base from J, with 12 bases in between. The germline gives CDR1 SGHNT, CDR2 YYREEE (reference sequence). In DNA form, the CDR3 reads TGTGCCAGCAGGTTGAGGGCAGGGAACACTGAAGCTTTCTTT. This sequence encodes CASRLRAGNTEAFF.

The rearrangement joins TRBV7-6 to TRBJ2-1; the match to TRBD2 covers 11 bases. V gave up 1 base and J gave up 3 bases; unmatched junction bases: 8. Looked up from germline, CDR1 is SGHVS and CDR2 is FNYEAQ. The CDR3 runs 18 residues. The CDR3, as DNA: TGTGCCAGCAGCTTAGAGATGGGACTAGCGGCGGGCTACAATGAGCAGTTCTTC. Its translation is CASSLEMGLAAGYNEQFF.

The V call is TRBV5-1, the J call TRBJ1-1, with D possibly being TRBD1 (6 bases). Trimming removed 4 bases at V and 0 bases at J, with 13 bases between. The CDR3 contains 15 residues. CDR1 is SGHRS, CDR2 YFSETQ, per germline. DNA for the CDR3: TGCGCCAGCAGCGGGGGACACGGTCTGAACACTGAAGCTTTCTTT. Its translation is CASSGGHGLNTEAFF.

The rearrangement links TRBV15 to TRBJ2-2; 9 positions match TRBD1. With V trimmed by 2 bases and J by 3 bases, 1 base remained unmatched. Germline assignment: CDR1 LNHNV and CDR2 YYDKDF (reference sequence). This CDR3 comprises 15 residues. The CDR3 nucleotides read TGTGCCACCAGCAGAAGACAGGGGGACACCGGGGAGCTGTTTTTT. Protein sequence: CATSRRQGDTGELFF. Full variable domain (remainder filled in from reference TRBV15 and TRBJ2-2): DAMVIQNPRYQVTQFGKPVTLSCSQTLNHNVMYWYQQKSSQAPKLLFHYYDKDFNNEADTPDNFQSRRPNTSFCFLDIRSPGLGDTAMYLCATSRRQGDTGELFFGEGSRLTVL.

The rearrangement links TRBV9 to TRBJ1-1; no definite D call. The V gene lost 0 bases and the J gene lost 4 bases, with 13 bases spanning the gap. This CDR3 has 15 amino acids. The germline CDR1 and CDR2 sequences are SGDLS and YYNGEE. CDR3 sequence: CASSVGLRWGTEAFF. The DNA of the CDR3 is TGTGCCAGCAGCGTAGGATTGAGATGGGGCACTGAAGCTTTCTTT.

The chain recombines TRBV5-1 with TRBJ2-3, with 12 positions matching TRBD2. Unmatched junction bases numbered 7, after V lost 1 base and J lost 4 bases. The germline V gene encodes CDR1 SGHRS and CDR2 YFSETQ. The CDR3 consists of 17 residues. Written as DNA, the CDR3 is TGCGCCAGCAGCTTGCCTGGACTAGCGGGATCCTCAGATACGCAGTATTTT. Its translation is CASSLPGLAGSSDTQYF.

This chain links TRBV7-9 with TRBJ1-1, with D uncertain. Germline V gives CDR1 SEHNR, CDR2 FQNEAQ (reference sequence). Trimming removed 2 bases from V and 7 bases from J, with 11 bases in between. The CDR3 sequence is 13 residues long. CDR3 DNA: TGTGCCAGCAGCTTAATGAAGGCCGTTGAAGCTTTCTTT. Encoded protein: CASSLMKAVEAFF.

This chain uses TRBV5-1 with TRBJ1-6; D might be TRBD1 (5 bases). The CDR3 is made up of 15 amino acids. Germline CDR1 reads SGHRS; CDR2 reads YFSETQ. V dropped 4 bases and J dropped 0 bases, with 8 bases sitting between them. CDR3 loop: CASSPGTSYNSPLHF. CDR3 DNA sequence: TGCGCCAGCAGCCCGGGGACCTCCTATAATTCACCCCTCCACTTT.

The chain carries TRBV10-3 and TRBJ2-5; TRBD1 aligns across 7 bases. The V gene's germline CDR1 is ENHRY and CDR2 SYGVKD. V shed 10 bases, J shed 5 bases, and the junction held 16 bases outside the gene matches. The CDR3 contains 15 residues. CDR3 sequence: CATSYSRTGEETQYF. CDR3 sequence (DNA): TGTGCCACCTCATACTCCCGGACAGGCGAGGAGACCCAGTACTTC.

This chain links TRBV9 with TRBJ1-5; D remains ambiguous. Germline V lookup: CDR1 SGDLS, CDR2 YYNGEE. CDR3 length equals 16 residues. The germline V and J ends were trimmed by 0 bases and 0 bases, with 10 bases remaining between them. In DNA form, the CDR3 reads TGTGCCAGCAGCGTAGCGGGCAGCTATAGCAATCAGCCCCAGCATTTT. This sequence encodes CASSVAGSYSNQPQHF.

The chain has TRBV6-1 and TRBJ1-1; 7 nucleotides line up with TRBD1. There are 16 residues in the CDR3. Germline V gene lookup returns CDR1 MNHNS and CDR2 SASEGT. V lost 1 base and J lost 5; bases outside the gene matches: 10. The CDR3 spells CASSEGSFGTATEAFF. CDR3 DNA: TGTGCCAGCAGTGAAGGTTCCTTCGGGACAGCTACTGAAGCTTTCTTT.